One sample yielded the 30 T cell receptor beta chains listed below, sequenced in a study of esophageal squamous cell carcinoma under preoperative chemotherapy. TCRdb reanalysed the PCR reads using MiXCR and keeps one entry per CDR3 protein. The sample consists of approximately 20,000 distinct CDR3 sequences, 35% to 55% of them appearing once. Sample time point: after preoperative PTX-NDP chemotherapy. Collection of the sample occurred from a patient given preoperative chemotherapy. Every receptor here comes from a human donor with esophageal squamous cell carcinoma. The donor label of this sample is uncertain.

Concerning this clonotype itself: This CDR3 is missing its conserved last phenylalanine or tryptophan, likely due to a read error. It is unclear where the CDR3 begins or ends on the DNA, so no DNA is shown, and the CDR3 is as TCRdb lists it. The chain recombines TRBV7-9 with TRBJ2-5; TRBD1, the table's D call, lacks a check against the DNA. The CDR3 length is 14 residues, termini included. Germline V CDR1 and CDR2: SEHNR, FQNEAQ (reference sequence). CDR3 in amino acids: CASGSTVGPATWLS.

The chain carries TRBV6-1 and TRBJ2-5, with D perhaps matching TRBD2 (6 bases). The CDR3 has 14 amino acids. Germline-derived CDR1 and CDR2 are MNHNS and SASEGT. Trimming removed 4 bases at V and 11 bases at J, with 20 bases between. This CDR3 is CASSGVRASGEQYF. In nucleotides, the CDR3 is TGTGCCAGCAGTGGGGTCAGGGCCTCGGGGGAGCAGTACTTC.

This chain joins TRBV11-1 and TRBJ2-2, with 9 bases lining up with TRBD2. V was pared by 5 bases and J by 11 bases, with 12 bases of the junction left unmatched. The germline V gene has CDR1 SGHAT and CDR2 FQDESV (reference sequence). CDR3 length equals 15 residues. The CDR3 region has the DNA TGTGCCAGCAGCCTGGGGACTAGCCGTCACAATGAGCTGTTTTTT. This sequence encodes CASSLGTSRHNELFF.

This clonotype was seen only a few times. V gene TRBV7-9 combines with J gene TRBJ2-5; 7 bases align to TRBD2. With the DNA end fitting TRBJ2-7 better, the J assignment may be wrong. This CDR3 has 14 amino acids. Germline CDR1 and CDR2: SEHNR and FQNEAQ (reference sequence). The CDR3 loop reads CASSLAGGSYEQYF. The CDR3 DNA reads TGTGCCAGCAGCTTAGCCGGGGGGTCCTACGAGCAGTACTTC.

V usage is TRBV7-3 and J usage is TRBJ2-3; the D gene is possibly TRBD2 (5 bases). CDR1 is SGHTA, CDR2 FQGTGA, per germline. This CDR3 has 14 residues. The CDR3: CAGSPGLARDTQYF. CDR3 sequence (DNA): TGTGCGGGCAGCCCGGGCCTAGCCCGAGATACGCAGTATTTT. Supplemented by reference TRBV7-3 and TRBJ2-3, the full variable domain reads GAGVSQTPSNKVTEKGKYVELRCDPISGHTALYWYRQSLGQGPEFLIYFQGTGAADDSGLPNDRFFAVRPEGSVSTLKIQRTERGDSAVYLCAGSPGLARDTQYFGPGTRLTVL.

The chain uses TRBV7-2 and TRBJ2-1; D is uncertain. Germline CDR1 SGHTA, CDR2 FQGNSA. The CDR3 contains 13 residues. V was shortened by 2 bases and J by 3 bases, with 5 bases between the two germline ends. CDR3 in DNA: TGTGCCAGCAGCTTATCAGACTACAATGAGCAGTTCTTC. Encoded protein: CASSLSDYNEQFF.

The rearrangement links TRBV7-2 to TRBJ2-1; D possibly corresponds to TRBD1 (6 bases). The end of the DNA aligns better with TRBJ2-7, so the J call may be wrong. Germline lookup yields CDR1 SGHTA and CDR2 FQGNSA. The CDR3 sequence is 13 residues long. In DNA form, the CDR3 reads TGTGCCAGCAGCTTAGAGGGCAGGGGCGAGCAGTACTTC. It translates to CASSLEGRGEQYF.

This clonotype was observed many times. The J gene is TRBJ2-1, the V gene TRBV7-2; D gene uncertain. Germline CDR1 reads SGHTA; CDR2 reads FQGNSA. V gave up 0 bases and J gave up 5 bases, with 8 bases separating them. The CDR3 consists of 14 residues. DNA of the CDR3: TGTGCCAGCAGCTTAGCATTCGCCAACAATGAGCAGTTCTTC. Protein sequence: CASSLAFANNEQFF.

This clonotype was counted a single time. In DNA, the CDR3 is TGTGCCAGCAGGGGGACTAGCGGAGGTCTGTTCTTC. Translated, it gives CASRGTSGGLFF. The V call is TRBV12-3 or TRBV12-4, the J call TRBJ2-1; TRBD2 matches at 11 bases. The J segment lost 15 bases and the V segment lost 6 bases, leaving 7 bases of the junction unmatched. CDR3 length: 12 amino acids.

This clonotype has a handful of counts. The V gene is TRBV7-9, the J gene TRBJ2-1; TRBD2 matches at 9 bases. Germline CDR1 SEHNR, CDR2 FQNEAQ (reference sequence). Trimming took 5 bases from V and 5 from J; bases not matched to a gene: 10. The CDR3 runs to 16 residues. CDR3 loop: CASSPVGAGGHNEQFF. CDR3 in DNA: TGTGCCAGCAGCCCCGTGGGAGCGGGGGGTCACAATGAGCAGTTCTTC.

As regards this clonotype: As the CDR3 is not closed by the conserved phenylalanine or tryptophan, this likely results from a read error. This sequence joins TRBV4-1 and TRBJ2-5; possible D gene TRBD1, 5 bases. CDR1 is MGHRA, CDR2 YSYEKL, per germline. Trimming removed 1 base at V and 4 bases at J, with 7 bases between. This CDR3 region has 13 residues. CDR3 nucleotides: TGCGCCAGCAGCCAAGTGGGGCGAGAGACCCAGTACTCC. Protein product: CASSQVGRETQYS.

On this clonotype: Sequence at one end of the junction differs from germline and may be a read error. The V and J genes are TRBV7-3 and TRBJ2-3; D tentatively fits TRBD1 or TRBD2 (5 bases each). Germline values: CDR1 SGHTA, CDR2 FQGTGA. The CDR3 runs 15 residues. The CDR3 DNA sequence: TGTGGCAGCGTCCCGGGGCTGGGAGCCGAAGACACGCAGTATTTC. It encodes CGSVPGLGAEDTQYF.

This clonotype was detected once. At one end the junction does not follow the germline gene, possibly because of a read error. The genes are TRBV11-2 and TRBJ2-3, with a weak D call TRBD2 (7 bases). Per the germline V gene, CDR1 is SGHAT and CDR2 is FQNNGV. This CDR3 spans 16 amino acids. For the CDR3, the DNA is TGTGCCAGCAGCCCGTCGGGGGGCGGCGACACAGAGACGCAGTATTTT. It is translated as CASSPSGGGDTETQYF.

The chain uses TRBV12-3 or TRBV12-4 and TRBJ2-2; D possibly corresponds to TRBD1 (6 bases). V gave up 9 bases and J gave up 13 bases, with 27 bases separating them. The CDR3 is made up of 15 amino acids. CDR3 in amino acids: CARGLQAASTGTLFF. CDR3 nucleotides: TGTGCCAGGGGTTTACAGGCAGCGAGCACAGGGACGCTGTTTTTT.

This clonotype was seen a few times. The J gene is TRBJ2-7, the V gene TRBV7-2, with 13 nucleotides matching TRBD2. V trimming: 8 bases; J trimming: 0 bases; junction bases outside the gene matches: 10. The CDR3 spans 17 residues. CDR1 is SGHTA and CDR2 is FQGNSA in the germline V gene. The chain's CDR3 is CASCAGTSGTNSYEQYF. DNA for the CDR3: TGTGCCAGCTGTGCCGGGACTAGCGGGACCAACTCCTACGAGCAGTACTTC.

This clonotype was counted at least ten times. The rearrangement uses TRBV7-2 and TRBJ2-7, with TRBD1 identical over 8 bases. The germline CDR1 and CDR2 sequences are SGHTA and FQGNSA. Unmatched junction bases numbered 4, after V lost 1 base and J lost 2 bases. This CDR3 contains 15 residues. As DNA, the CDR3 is TGTGCCAGCAGCTTAGTCCAGGGGGCTGCCTACGAGCAGTACTTC. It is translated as CASSLVQGAAYEQYF.

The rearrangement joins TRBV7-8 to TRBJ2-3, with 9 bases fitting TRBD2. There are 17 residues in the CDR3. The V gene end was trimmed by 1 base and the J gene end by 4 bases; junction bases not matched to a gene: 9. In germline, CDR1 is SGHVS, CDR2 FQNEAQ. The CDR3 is CASSLGGGGRAPDTQYF. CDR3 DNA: TGTGCCAGCAGCTTAGGCGGGGGCGGGAGGGCCCCAGATACGCAGTATTTT.

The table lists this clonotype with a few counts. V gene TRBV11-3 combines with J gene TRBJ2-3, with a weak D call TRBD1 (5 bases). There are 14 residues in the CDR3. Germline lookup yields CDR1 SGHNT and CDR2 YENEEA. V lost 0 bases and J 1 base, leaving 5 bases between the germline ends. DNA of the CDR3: TGTGCCAGCAGCTTAGAACAGGGCACAGATACGCAGTATTTT. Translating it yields CASSLEQGTDTQYF.

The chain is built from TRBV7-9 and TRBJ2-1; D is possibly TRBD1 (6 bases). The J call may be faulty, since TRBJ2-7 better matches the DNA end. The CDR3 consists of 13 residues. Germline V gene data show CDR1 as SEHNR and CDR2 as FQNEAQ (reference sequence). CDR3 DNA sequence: TGTGCCAGCAGCTACAGGGCCTCCTACGAGCAGTACTTC. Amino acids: CASSYRASYEQYF.

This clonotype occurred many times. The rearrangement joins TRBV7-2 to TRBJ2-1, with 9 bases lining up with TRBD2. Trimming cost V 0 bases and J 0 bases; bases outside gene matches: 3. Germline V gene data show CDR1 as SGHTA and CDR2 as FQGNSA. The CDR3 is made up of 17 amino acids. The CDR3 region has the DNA TGTGCCAGCAGCTTAGCGCCAGCGGGAGGCTCCTACAATGAGCAGTTCTTC. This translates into CASSLAPAGGSYNEQFF.

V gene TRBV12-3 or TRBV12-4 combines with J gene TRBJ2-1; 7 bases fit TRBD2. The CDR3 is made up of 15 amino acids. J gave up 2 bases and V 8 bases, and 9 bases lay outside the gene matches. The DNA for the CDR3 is TGTGCCAGCTCACTGGGAGGGGCAACCTACAATGAGCAGTTCTTC. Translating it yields CASSLGGATYNEQFF.

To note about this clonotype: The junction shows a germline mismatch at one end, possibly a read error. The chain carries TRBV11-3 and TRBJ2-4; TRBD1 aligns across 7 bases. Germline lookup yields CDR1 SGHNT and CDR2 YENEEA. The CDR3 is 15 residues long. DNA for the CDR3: TGTGGCCGCGTCCCGAGACAGGGTGCCAAAGATACTCAGTATTTC. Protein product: CGRVPRQGAKDTQYF.

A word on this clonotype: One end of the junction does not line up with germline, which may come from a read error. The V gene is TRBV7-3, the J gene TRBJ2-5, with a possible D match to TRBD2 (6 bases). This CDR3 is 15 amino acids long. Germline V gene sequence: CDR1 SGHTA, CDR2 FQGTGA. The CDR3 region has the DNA TGTGCCGGCAGCGCCGGTGGCGGGGACCAAGATACCCAGTATTTC. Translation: CAGSAGGGDQDTQYF.

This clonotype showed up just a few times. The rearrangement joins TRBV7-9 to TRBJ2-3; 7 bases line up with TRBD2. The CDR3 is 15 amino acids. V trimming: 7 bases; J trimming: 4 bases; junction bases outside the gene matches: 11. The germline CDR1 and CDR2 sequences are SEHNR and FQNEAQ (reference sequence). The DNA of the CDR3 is TGTGCCAGCAACCCAGCGGGGACGATGGCAGATACGCAGTATTTT. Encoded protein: CASNPAGTMADTQYF.

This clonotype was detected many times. This CDR3 is CASSSRQPLEEKLFF. CDR3 nucleotide sequence: TGTGCCAGCAGCTCTAGACAGCCCCTAGAGGAAAAACTGTTTTTT. The rearrangement joins TRBV11-3 to TRBJ1-4, with D possibly being TRBD1 (5 bases). V lost 4 bases to trimming and J lost 8 bases, with 17 bases between them. The CDR3 length is 15 residues. Germline loops: CDR1 SGHNT, CDR2 YENEEA.

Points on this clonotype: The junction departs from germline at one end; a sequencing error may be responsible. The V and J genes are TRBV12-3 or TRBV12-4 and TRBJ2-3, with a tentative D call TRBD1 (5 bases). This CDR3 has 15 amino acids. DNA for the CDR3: TGTGCCAGCAGTTTGGGGCAGGGCGCCAAGGATACGCAGTACTTT. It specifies CASSLGQGAKDTQYF.

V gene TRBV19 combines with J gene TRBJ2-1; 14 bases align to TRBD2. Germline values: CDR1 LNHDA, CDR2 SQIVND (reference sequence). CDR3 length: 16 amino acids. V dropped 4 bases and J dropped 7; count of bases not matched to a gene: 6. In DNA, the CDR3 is TGTGCCAGTAGTAAAAGACTAGCGGGGGGGCTGAATGAGCAGTTCTTC. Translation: CASSKRLAGGLNEQFF. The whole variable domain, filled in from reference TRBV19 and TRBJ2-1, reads DGGITQSPKYLFRKEGQNVTLSCEQNLNHDAMYWYRQDPGQGLRLIYYSQIVNDFQKGDIAEGYSVSREKKESFPLTVTSAQKNPTAFYLCASSKRLAGGLNEQFFGPGTRLTVL.

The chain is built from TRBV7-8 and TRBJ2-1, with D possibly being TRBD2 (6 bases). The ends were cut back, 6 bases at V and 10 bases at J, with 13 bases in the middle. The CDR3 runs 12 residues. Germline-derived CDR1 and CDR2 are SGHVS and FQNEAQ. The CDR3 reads CASRSTGREQFF. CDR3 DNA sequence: TGTGCCAGCAGATCCACTGGGAGGGAGCAGTTCTTC. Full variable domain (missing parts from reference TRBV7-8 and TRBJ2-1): GAGVSQSPRYKVAKRGQDVALRCDPISGHVSLFWYQQALGQGPEFLTYFQNEAQLDKSGLPSDRFFAERPEGSVSTLKIQRTQQEDSAVYLCASRSTGREQFFGPGTRLTVL.

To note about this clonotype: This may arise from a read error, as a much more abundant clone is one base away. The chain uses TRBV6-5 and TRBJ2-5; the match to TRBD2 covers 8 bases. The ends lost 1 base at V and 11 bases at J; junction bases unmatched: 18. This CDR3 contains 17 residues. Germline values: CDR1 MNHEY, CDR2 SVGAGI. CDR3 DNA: TGTGCCAGCAGTTACTACTTTACTTCCGGGACTAGTAATGAGCAGTACTTC. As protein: CASSYYFTSGTSNEQYF.

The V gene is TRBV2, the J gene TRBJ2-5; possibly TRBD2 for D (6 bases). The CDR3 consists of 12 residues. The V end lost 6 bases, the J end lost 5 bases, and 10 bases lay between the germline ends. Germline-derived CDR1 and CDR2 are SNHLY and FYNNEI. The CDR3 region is CASRREPETQYF. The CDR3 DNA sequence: TGTGCCAGCAGACGGGAGCCGGAGACCCAGTACTTC.